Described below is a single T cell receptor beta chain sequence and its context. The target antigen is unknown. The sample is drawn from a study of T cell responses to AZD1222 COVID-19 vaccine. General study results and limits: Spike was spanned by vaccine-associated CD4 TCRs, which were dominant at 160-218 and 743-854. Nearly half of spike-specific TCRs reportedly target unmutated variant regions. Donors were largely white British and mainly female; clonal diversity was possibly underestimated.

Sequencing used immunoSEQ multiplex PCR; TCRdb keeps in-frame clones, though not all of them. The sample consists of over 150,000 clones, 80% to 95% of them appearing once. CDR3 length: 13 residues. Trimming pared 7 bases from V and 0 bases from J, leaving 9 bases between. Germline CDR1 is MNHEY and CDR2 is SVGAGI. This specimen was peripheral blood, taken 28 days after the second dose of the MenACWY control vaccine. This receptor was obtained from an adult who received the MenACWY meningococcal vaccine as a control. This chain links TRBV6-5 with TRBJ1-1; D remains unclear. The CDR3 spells CASTPYVNTEAFF. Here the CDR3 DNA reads TGTGCCAGCACTCCTTACGTGAACACTGAAGCTTTCTTT.